A single sample is the source of the 30 T cell receptor beta chains below, sequenced in a study of blood T cell repertoires in COVID-19. The protocol was immunoSEQ multiplex PCR, while the TCRdb copy is restricted to in-frame clones and leaves out a portion. The sample has some 150,000 clones, approximately 88% seen once. The specimen was peripheral blood. The receptors stem from a woman aged 55-75 years who had recovered from COVID-19.

V is TRBV10-2 and J is TRBJ1-1, with D tentatively TRBD1 (5 bases). The CDR3 totals 12 residues. V lost 5 bases to trimming and J lost 5 bases, with 9 bases between them. The germline V gene has CDR1 WSHSY and CDR2 SAAADI. For the CDR3, the DNA is TGCGCCAGCAGTAACCGGGGGACTGAAGCTTTCTTT. This encodes CASSNRGTEAFF.

V and J are TRBV28 and TRBJ1-5; maybe TRBD1 (6 bases). The CDR3 extends over 14 amino acids. V shed 8 bases and J shed 7 bases, with 18 bases lying between them. Looked up from germline, CDR1 is MDHEN and CDR2 is SYDVKM. CDR3 loop: CASGIETGGQPQHF. CDR3 bases: TGTGCCAGCGGAATTGAGACAGGCGGACAGCCCCAGCATTTT. The whole variable domain, remainder taken from reference TRBV28 and TRBJ1-5, is DVKVTQSSRYLVKRTGEKVFLECVQDMDHENMFWYRQDPGLGLRLIYFSYDVKMKEKGDIPEGYSVSREKKERFSLILESASTNQTSMYLCASGIETGGQPQHFGDGTRLSIL.

The chain joins TRBV19 to TRBJ1-3; D remains unclear. The CDR3 sequence is 16 residues long. Germline assignment: CDR1 LNHDA and CDR2 SQIVND (reference sequence). V gave up 0 bases and J gave up 0 bases, with 9 bases separating them. CDR3 in DNA: TGTGCCAGTAGTATAGATCCGAGGGTCTCTGGAAACACCATATATTTT. Its protein product is CASSIDPRVSGNTIYF.

The chain has TRBV19 and TRBJ1-5, with 9 bases matching TRBD1. In germline, CDR1 is LNHDA, CDR2 SQIVND (reference sequence). This CDR3 is 13 amino acids long. The V and J ends lost 6 bases and 5 bases, in that order; junction bases with no gene match: 2. This chain's CDR3 is CASRGQGHQPQHF. CDR3 DNA sequence: TGTGCCAGTAGGGGACAGGGTCATCAGCCCCAGCATTTT.

This CDR3 reads CASSSVNSNQPQHF. The CDR3 bases are TGTGCCAGCAGCTCCGTTAACTCCAATCAGCCCCAGCATTTT. This chain connects TRBV7-8 to TRBJ1-5, with D unclear. V was clipped by 4 bases and J by 3 bases, with 10 bases between them. CDR1 is SGHVS and CDR2 is FQNEAQ in the germline V gene. The CDR3 sequence is 14 residues long. Based on the CDR3 plus reference TRBV7-8 and TRBJ1-5, the full variable domain is GAGVSQSPRYKVAKRGQDVALRCDPISGHVSLFWYQQALGQGPEFLTYFQNEAQLDKSGLPSDRFFAERPEGSVSTLKIQRTQQEDSAVYLCASSSVNSNQPQHFGDGTRLSIL.

This clone was detected a few times. The rearrangement uses TRBV5-1 and TRBJ1-5; 9 nucleotides line up with TRBD1. The germline CDR1 and CDR2 sequences are SGHRS and YFSETQ. This CDR3 comprises 16 residues. The V gene end was trimmed by 4 bases and the J gene end by 1 base; junction bases not matched to a gene: 6. The CDR3 DNA reads as TGCGCCAGCAGCCCGGGACAGGGTGGAAGCAATCAGCCCCAGCATTTT. Translation: CASSPGQGGSNQPQHF.

The chain links TRBV5-1 to TRBJ2-3, with 12 bases lining up with TRBD1. Germline CDR1 reads SGHRS; CDR2 reads YFSETQ. The CDR3 sequence is 16 residues long. V lost 4 bases and J lost 2; bases outside the gene matches: 5. This CDR3 is CASSGDRGLDTDTQYF. The CDR3 coding sequence is TGCGCCAGCAGCGGGGACAGGGGGCTAGACACAGATACGCAGTATTTT.

The chain recombines TRBV25-1 with TRBJ2-2; 9 bases fit TRBD2. The CDR3 is made up of 17 amino acids. V shed 3 bases, J shed 6 bases, and the junction held 11 bases outside the gene matches. Germline values: CDR1 MGHDK, CDR2 SYGVNS. The CDR3 DNA reads as TGTGCCAGCAGTGAGAGCTTGACTAGCGGTGTGGCCGGGGAGCTGTTTTTT. It encodes CASSESLTSGVAGELFF.

The V gene is TRBV11-3, the J gene TRBJ2-5; 9 bases line up with TRBD1. The CDR3 sequence is 14 residues long. The junction had 6 bases not matched to a gene; V was cut back by 5 bases and J by 5 bases. Per the germline V gene, CDR1 is SGHNT and CDR2 is YENEEA. The CDR3 DNA follows: TGTGCCAGCAGCACGGGACAGGGAAGGGAGACCCAGTACTTC. Its protein is CASSTGQGRETQYF.

The gene calls are TRBV7-8 and TRBJ2-3; D is possibly TRBD2 (6 bases). The germline V gene has CDR1 SGHVS and CDR2 FQNEAQ. Trimming took 8 bases from V and 1 from J, leaving 10 bases between them. This CDR3 comprises 13 residues. The CDR3 loop is CASSAGRTDTQYF. The CDR3 DNA is TGTGCCAGCTCGGCGGGGCGCACAGATACGCAGTATTTT.

This clone has only one observation. V gene TRBV11-1 combines with J gene TRBJ1-1; D gene unclear. Germline CDR1 reads SGHAT; CDR2 reads FQDESV (reference sequence). Trimming removed 3 bases from V and 1 base from J, with 9 bases in between. The CDR3 covers 14 residues. CDR3 in amino acids: CASSFPAGNTEAFF. CDR3 bases: TGTGCCAGCAGCTTCCCCGCGGGGAACACTGAAGCTTTCTTT. Full variable domain (remainder filled in from reference TRBV11-1 and TRBJ1-1): EAEVAQSPRYKITEKSQAVAFWCDPISGHATLYWYRQILGQGPELLVQFQDESVVDDSQLPKDRFSAERLKGVDSTLKIQPAELGDSAMYLCASSFPAGNTEAFFGQGTRLTVV.

This chain uses TRBV28 with TRBJ1-5; D call uncertain. The germline gives CDR1 MDHEN, CDR2 SYDVKM. This CDR3 region has 13 residues. V lost 5 bases and J 3 bases, leaving 8 bases between the germline ends. DNA for the CDR3: TGTGCCAGCAGTCGTGACACCAATCAGCCCCAGCATTTT. It is translated as CASSRDTNQPQHF.

The chain recombines TRBV6-5 with TRBJ1-2, with D maybe TRBD1 (6 bases). V was pared by 0 bases and J by 2 bases, with 10 bases between. Germline CDR1 MNHEY, CDR2 SVGAGI. This CDR3 has 15 residues. CDR3 coding DNA: TGTGCCAGCAGTTACTCGAACACAGGGAACTATGGCTACACCTTC. Amino acid sequence: CASSYSNTGNYGYTF.

The V and J genes are TRBV4-1 and TRBJ2-5; TRBD2 is a possible D gene (6 bases). The CDR3 is 16 amino acids. Germline assignment: CDR1 MGHRA and CDR2 YSYEKL. The V and J ends lost 7 bases and 3 bases respectively, with 21 bases between them. CDR3 protein: CASTLGRGTREETQYF. The DNA for the CDR3 is TGCGCCAGCACCCTAGGACGGGGGACCCGCGAAGAGACCCAGTACTTC.

The chain employs TRBV4-1 and TRBJ2-3, with D unresolved. The CDR3 consists of 12 residues. Germline lookup yields CDR1 MGHRA and CDR2 YSYEKL. Trimming removed 4 bases from V and 6 bases from J, with 8 bases in between. CDR3: CASSLVFDTQYF. CDR3 nucleotide sequence: TGCGCCAGCAGCCTAGTTTTTGATACGCAGTATTTT.

In its sample, this clone was seen once. The J gene is TRBJ2-2, the V gene TRBV9, with 11 positions matching TRBD2. Germline V gene sequence: CDR1 SGDLS, CDR2 YYNGEE. CDR3 length: 16 residues. Losses at the gene ends were 2 bases for V and 2 bases for J; bases not matched to a gene: 2. The CDR3 nucleotides are TGTGCCAGCAGCGTCACTAGCGGGGGTAACACCGGGGAGCTGTTTTTT. This codes for CASSVTSGGNTGELFF.

The V call is TRBV5-1, the J call TRBJ2-2; 7 positions agree with TRBD2. The CDR3 covers 17 residues. V was pared by 2 bases and J by 5 bases, with 12 bases of the junction left unmatched. Per the germline V gene, CDR1 is SGHRS and CDR2 is YFSETQ. The CDR3 DNA follows: TGCGCCAGCAGCTTACGCGACCCGGGACTAAATACCGGGGAGCTGTTTTTT. As protein: CASSLRDPGLNTGELFF.

The rearrangement joins TRBV4-1 to TRBJ2-7; TRBD1 matches at 7 bases. The junction had 8 bases not matched to a gene; V was cut back by 4 bases and J by 2 bases. The germline gives CDR1 MGHRA, CDR2 YSYEKL. The CDR3 runs to 15 residues. CDR3 DNA: TGCGCCAGCAGCCGAGAAAACAGGGGTACCTACGAGCAGTACTTC. Protein sequence: CASSRENRGTYEQYF.

This clone appeared once. This chain uses TRBV28 with TRBJ2-4, with 10 bases lining up with TRBD1. CDR1 is MDHEN and CDR2 is SYDVKM in the germline V gene. The CDR3 is made up of 15 amino acids. With 9 bases clipped from V and 2 bases from J, the junction kept 7 bases outside the gene matches. The CDR3 sequence: CARERTGGTKNIQYF. CDR3 nucleotide sequence: TGTGCCAGGGAACGGACAGGGGGAACCAAAAACATTCAGTACTTC.

The chain recombines TRBV3-1 (or the pseudogene TRBV3-2) with TRBJ2-1; maybe TRBD1 (5 bases). The CDR3 loop spans 12 amino acids. Per the germline V gene, CDR1 is LGHDT and CDR2 is YNNKEL (reference sequence). V was cut by 4 bases and J by 10 bases, with 11 bases left in between. The CDR3 DNA follows: TGTGCCAGCAGCCTGGGGTGGACAGAGCAGTTCTTC. Its protein product is CASSLGWTEQFF.

The gene calls are TRBV5-1 and TRBJ2-1; TRBD2 agrees at 8 bases. V was clipped by 0 bases and J by 0 bases; unmatched bases: 2. The length of the CDR3 is 16 residues. Germline-derived CDR1 and CDR2 are SGHRS and YFSETQ. The chain's CDR3 is CASSLAAGASYNEQFF. For the CDR3, the DNA is TGCGCCAGCAGCTTGGCAGCGGGGGCCTCCTACAATGAGCAGTTCTTC.

This CDR3 is CASSRSTTGPSSYEQYF. The CDR3 DNA sequence: TGCGCCAGCAGCCGATCTACGACAGGGCCCAGCTCCTACGAGCAGTACTTC. V gene TRBV4-1 combines with J gene TRBJ2-7, with 7 bases fitting TRBD1. The V gene's germline CDR1 is MGHRA and CDR2 YSYEKL. V was pared by 4 bases and J by 0 bases, with 12 bases of the junction left unmatched. CDR3 length: 17 amino acids.

The chain couples TRBV5-1 to TRBJ2-5, with D unclear. The V end was cut by 6 bases, the J end by 5 bases, with 20 bases between. CDR3 size: 15 residues. Germline CDR1 SGHRS, CDR2 YFSETQ. CDR3 loop: CASKRYTAMDETQYF. Written as DNA, the CDR3 is TGCGCCAGCAAAAGGTACACAGCCATGGATGAGACCCAGTACTTC.

The J gene is TRBJ2-7, the V gene TRBV19, with TRBD1 identical over 8 bases. Trimming cost V 5 bases and J 4 bases; bases outside gene matches: 13. Looked up from germline, CDR1 is LNHDA and CDR2 is SQIVND (reference sequence). This CDR3 contains 16 residues. CDR3 sequence: CASSPVAQGVRYEQYF. The CDR3 nucleotides are TGTGCCAGTAGTCCAGTAGCACAGGGGGTTCGTTACGAGCAGTACTTC.

To note about this clone: One end of the junction does not line up with germline, which may come from a read error. The chain carries TRBV20-1 and TRBJ1-3, with TRBD1 matching over 9 bases. CDR1 and CDR2 from the germline V gene are DFQATT and SNEGSKA (reference sequence). The CDR3 length is 11 residues. This chain's CDR3 is CSALSGTGRNF. The CDR3 DNA is TGCAGTGCTCTCTCCGGGACAGGGCGAAATTTT.

This clone was seen a single time. The V and J genes are TRBV5-1 and TRBJ2-7; 9 bases map to TRBD1. The germline gives CDR1 SGHRS, CDR2 YFSETQ. Germline trimming cut 0 bases from V and 5 bases from J; bases unmatched to any gene: 6. CDR3 size: 15 residues. The chain's CDR3 is CASSLEGQGFHEQYF. The CDR3 bases are TGCGCCAGCAGCTTGGAGGGACAGGGTTTCCACGAGCAGTACTTC. Filled out from reference TRBV5-1 and TRBJ2-7, the complete variable domain reads KAGVTQTPRYLIKTRGQQVTLSCSPISGHRSVSWYQQTPGQGLQFLFEYFSETQRNKGNFPGRFSGRQFSNSRSEMNVSTLELGDSALYLCASSLEGQGFHEQYFGPGTRLTVT.

The rearrangement links TRBV15 to TRBJ1-5; tentative D call: TRBD1 (6 bases). Trimming left V 3 bases short and J 3 bases short, with 9 bases between. This CDR3 has 14 amino acids. Germline-derived CDR1 and CDR2 are LNHNV and YYDKDF (reference sequence). As DNA, the CDR3 is TGTGCCACCAGCAGCGGACAGATCAATCAGCCCCAGCATTTT. Residues: CATSSGQINQPQHF.

The chain combines TRBV7-2 with TRBJ2-2; D ambiguous. Trimming pared 4 bases from V and 1 base from J, leaving 7 bases between. CDR3 length: 14 residues. Germline CDR1 reads SGHTA; CDR2 reads FQGNSA. The CDR3 nucleotides are TGTGCCAGCAGCTCATACATGAACACCGGGGAGCTGTTTTTT. Its protein is CASSSYMNTGELFF.

This clone was recorded once. The rearrangement uses TRBV6-5 and TRBJ1-5; 7 bases line up with TRBD1. The CDR3 contains 15 residues. V dropped 2 bases and J dropped 2; count of bases not matched to a gene: 3. The germline gives CDR1 MNHEY, CDR2 SVGAGI. In nucleotides, the CDR3 is TGTGCCAGCAGTTACGGAGGACAGGGCAATCAGCCCCAGCATTTT. This gives the protein CASSYGGQGNQPQHF.

This rearrangement joins TRBV30 to TRBJ1-1; TRBD1 is a possible D gene (6 bases). The V gene lost 4 bases and the J gene lost 1 base, with 10 bases spanning the gap. The CDR3 contains 13 residues. The germline V gene encodes CDR1 GTSNPN and CDR2 SVGIG (reference sequence). The CDR3 loop is CAWTRTENTEAFF. CDR3 nucleotide sequence: TGTGCCTGGACTCGGACAGAGAACACTGAAGCTTTCTTT.